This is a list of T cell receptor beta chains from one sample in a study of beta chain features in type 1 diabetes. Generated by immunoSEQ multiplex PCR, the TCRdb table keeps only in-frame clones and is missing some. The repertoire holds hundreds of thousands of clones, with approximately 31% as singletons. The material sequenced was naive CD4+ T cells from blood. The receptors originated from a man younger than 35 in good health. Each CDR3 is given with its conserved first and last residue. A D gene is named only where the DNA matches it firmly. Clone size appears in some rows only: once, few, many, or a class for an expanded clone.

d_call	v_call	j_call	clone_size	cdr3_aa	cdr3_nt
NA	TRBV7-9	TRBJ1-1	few	CASREGQMNTEAFF	TGTGCCAGCAGGGAGGGGCAAATGAACACTGAAGCTTTCTTT
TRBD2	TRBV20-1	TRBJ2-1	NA	CRGTTYNEQFF	TGCAGGGGGACTACGTACAATGAGCAGTTCTTC
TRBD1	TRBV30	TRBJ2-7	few	CAWDMGTATYEQYF	TGTGCCTGGGATATGGGGACAGCTACCTACGAGCAGTACTTC
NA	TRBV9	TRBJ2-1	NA	CASSVATLASGFEQFF	TGTGCCAGCAGCGTAGCTACCCTGGCTAGTGGGTTTGAGCAGTTCTTC
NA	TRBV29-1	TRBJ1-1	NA	CSVLEMVDTEAFF	TGCAGCGTTCTGGAAATGGTGGACACTGAAGCTTTCTTT
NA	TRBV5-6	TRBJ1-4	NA	CASSFLGQEKLFF	TGTGCCAGCAGCTTCTTGGGGCAGGAAAAACTGTTTTTT
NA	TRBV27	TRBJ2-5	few	CASSLSIGREETQYF	TGTGCCAGCAGTTTATCGATTGGACGAGAAGAGACCCAGTACTTC
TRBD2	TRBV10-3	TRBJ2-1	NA	CAISALGAGAYNEQFF	TGTGCCATCAGTGCCCTGGGAGCGGGGGCCTACAATGAGCAGTTCTTC
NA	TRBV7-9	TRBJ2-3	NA	CASTSTAGASTDTQYF	TGTGCCAGCACCTCTACCGCGGGCGCTAGCACAGATACGCAGTATTTT
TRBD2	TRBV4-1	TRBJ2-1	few	CASSQPGRASYNEQFF	TGCGCCAGCAGCCAACCCGGGAGGGCCTCCTACAATGAGCAGTTCTTC